This paragraph covers one T cell receptor (beta chain) sequence. The CDR3 is made up of 14 amino acids. V gave up 0 bases and J gave up 6 bases, with 10 bases separating them. In germline, CDR1 is SGDLS, CDR2 YYNGEE. These data come from a study of T-cell reconstitution after alpha-beta-depleted transplantation in children. Unique molecular identifiers were used in preparing the TCRbeta library. TCRdb called the PCR reads again in MiXCR, with one record for every CDR3 protein. The repertoire includes approximately 800,000 distinct CDR3 sequences, 15% to 20% of them detected once, and roughly 5% sits in the top ten.

This chain connects TRBV9 to TRBJ2-1, with D tentatively TRBD1 or TRBD2 (5 bases each). The clonotype was recovered from a male patient between 10 and 17 years old who had a stem cell transplant for acute lymphoblastic leukemia, so the T cells may come from the graft donor. The source was PBMCs, mostly from graft donor cells, collected 360 days after TCRalphabeta/CD19-depleted stem cell transplant. CDR3 bases: TGTGCCAGCAGCGTAGGAGGGGCCCCCAATGAGCAGTTCTTC. Amino acids: CASSVGGAPNEQFF.